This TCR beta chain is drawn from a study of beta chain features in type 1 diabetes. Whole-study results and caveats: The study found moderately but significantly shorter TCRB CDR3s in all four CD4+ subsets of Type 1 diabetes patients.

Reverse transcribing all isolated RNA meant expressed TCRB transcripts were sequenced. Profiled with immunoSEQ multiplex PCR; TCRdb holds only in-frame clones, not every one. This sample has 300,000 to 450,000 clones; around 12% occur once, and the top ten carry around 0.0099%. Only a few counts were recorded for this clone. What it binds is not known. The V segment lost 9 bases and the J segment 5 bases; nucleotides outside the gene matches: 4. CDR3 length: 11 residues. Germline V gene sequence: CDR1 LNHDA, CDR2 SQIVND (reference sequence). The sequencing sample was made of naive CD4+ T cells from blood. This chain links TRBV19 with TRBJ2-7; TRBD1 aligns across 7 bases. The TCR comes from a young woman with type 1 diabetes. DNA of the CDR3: TGTGCCAGCGCCGGGACAGACGAGCAGTACTTC. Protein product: CASAGTDEQYF.